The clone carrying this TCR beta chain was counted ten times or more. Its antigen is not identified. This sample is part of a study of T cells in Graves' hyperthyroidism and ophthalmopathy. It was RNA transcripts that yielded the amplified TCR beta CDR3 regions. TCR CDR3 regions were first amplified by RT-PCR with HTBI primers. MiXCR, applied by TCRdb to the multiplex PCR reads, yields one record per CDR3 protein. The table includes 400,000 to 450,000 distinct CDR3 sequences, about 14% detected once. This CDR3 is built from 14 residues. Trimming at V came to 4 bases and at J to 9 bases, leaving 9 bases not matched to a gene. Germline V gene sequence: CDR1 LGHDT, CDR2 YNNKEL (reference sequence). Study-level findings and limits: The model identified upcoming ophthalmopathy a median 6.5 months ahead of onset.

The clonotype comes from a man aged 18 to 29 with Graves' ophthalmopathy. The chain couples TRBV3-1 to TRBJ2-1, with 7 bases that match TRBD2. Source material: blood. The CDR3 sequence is CASSLTSKSIEQFF. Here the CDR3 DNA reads TGTGCCAGCAGCCTGACTAGCAAGAGCATTGAGCAGTTCTTC.